The rows below give T cell receptor beta chains drawn from one sample of a study of OX40 agonist ivuxolimab in advanced cancers. TCRdb's copy holds only in-frame clones and misses some; the assay was immunoSEQ multiplex PCR. The data contain tens of thousands of clones, over 80% of them seen just once; the ten biggest clones take up 1.5% to 2%. Material: CD4+ or CD8+ T cells sorted from blood, obtained in a trial of the OX40 agonist ivuxolimab. The receptors come from an adult with an advanced solid tumor such as melanoma, head and neck, liver or kidney cancer. CDR3s include the opening cysteine and the closing phenylalanine or tryptophan. D genes are given only for firm matches. Clone size is given for some rows only: seen once, a few or many times, or a class if the clone is expanded.

d_call j_call v_call clone_size cdr3_nt cdr3_aa
- TRBJ1-6 TRBV7-2 - TGTGCCAGCAGCTTAGCCTACTCGGACAGAGTAAATTCACCCCTCCACTTT CASSLAYSDRVNSPLHF
- TRBJ1-5 TRBV28 medium-sized TGTGCCAGCAGAGGGGGGAATCAGCCCCAGCATTTT CASRGGNQPQHF
- TRBJ1-4 TRBV30 - TGTGCCTGGAGTATACAGGTTAATGAAAAACTGTTTTTT CAWSIQVNEKLFF
TRBD2 TRBJ2-1 TRBV5-1 - TGCGCCAGCAGCCAAGCCGGGACTAGTTCGTACAATGAGCAGTTCTTC CASSQAGTSSYNEQFF
TRBD2 TRBJ2-5 TRBV19 once TGTGCCAGTAGTATTCAAGGGGCTAGCGGGTTGGGGGAGACCCAGTACTTC CASSIQGASGLGETQYF
TRBD1 TRBJ2-1 TRBV5-1 - TGCGCCAGCAGCTTGAGAGTTACAGGGGGCGGGAATGAGCAGTTCTTC CASSLRVTGGGNEQFF
- TRBJ2-2 TRBV30 - TGTGCCTGGAGTGTGTCGGCCACCGGGGAGCTGTTTTTT CAWSVSATGELFF
- TRBJ1-3 TRBV30 - TGTGCCTGGACGCTTCTCTCTGGAAACACCATATATTTT CAWTLLSGNTIYF
TRBD2 TRBJ2-5 TRBV7-9 - TGTGCCAGCAGCTTACCTAGCGGGAGGGCCCAGTACTTC CASSLPSGRAQYF
- TRBJ2-1 TRBV5-4 - TGTGCCAGCAGCCCCCTTGCTGGAGGCAGTGAGCAGTTCTTC CASSPLAGGSEQFF
- TRBJ1-2 TRBV5-4 - TGTGCCAGCAGCTTGGTAAACAGTCCCTATGGCTACACCTTC CASSLVNSPYGYTF
TRBD1 TRBJ2-3 TRBV28 - TGTGCCAGCAGTTACGGACAGGGGGCGAGTATAACAGATACGCAGTATTTT CASSYGQGASITDTQYF
- TRBJ1-2 TRBV30 - TGTGCCTGGAGTGTACTTATAGGTGGGGAGAAGGGCTACACCTTC CAWSVLIGGEKGYTF
TRBD1 TRBJ2-5 TRBV19 - TGTGCCAGTAGTGTGGACAGGGGGCGTCAAGAGACCCAGTACTTC CASSVDRGRQETQYF
- TRBJ2-7 TRBV6-1 - TGTGCCAGCAGTGATCGGTGGGGGTCCTACGAGCAGTACTTC CASSDRWGSYEQYF
- TRBJ2-7 TRBV5-1 - TGCGCCAGCAGCACCGACAGTTGGGGTTTATCCTACGAGCAGTACTTC CASSTDSWGLSYEQYF
- TRBJ2-2 TRBV11-3 - TGTGCCAGCAGCTTCATAAACACCGGGGAGCTGTTTTTT CASSFINTGELFF
- TRBJ1-2 TRBV28 - TGTGCCAGCGAACCGATCCGGGACAACTATGGCTACACCTTC CASEPIRDNYGYTF
TRBD1 TRBJ2-1 TRBV2 - TGTGCCAGCATGAAACAGGGGGACAATGAGCAGTTCTTC CASMKQGDNEQFF
- TRBJ1-1 TRBV15 - TGTGCCACCCAGCGAGGGGTCGCGGACACTGAAGCTTTCTTT CATQRGVADTEAFF
- TRBJ1-1 TRBV5-1 - TGCGCCAGCAGCTTGACCTCTTCAGGAAACACTGAAGCTTTCTTT CASSLTSSGNTEAFF
- TRBJ1-1 TRBV7-9 - TGTGCCAGCAGCCTACTCGGAGGGGCTGTCACTGAAGCTTTCTTT CASSLLGGAVTEAFF
TRBD2 TRBJ2-1 TRBV5-1 - TGCGCCAGCAGCTTGGAAACTAGCGGAGGGGGTGAGCAGTTCTTC CASSLETSGGGEQFF
- TRBJ1-2 TRBV4-3 - TGCGCCAGCAGCCCGAGGGGGAGCGTAGGCTACACCTTC CASSPRGSVGYTF
TRBD2 TRBJ2-3 TRBV5-1 - TGCGCCAGCAGCCTGACCGGGACTAGCGTCTCTAGCACAGATACGCAGTATTTT CASSLTGTSVSSTDTQYF
TRBD2 TRBJ2-7 TRBV2 - TGTGCCAGCAGTGAATCGGGGGGCTACGAGCAGTACTTC CASSESGGYEQYF
TRBD1 TRBJ1-2 TRBV28 - TGTGCCAGCAGGCCTACAGGGGACTATGGCTACACCTTC CASRPTGDYGYTF
- TRBJ1-6 TRBV11-1 - TGTGCCAGCAGCTTAGGGGCACTACCCCGGGACGTGGATTCACCCCTCCACTTT CASSLGALPRDVDSPLHF
- TRBJ1-1 TRBV7-9 few TGTGCCAGCAGCTTACTTCCAGGGAACACTGAAGCTTTCTTT CASSLLPGNTEAFF
- TRBJ1-1 TRBV18 - TGTGCCAGCTCACCAATTTCTTCTGGGATGAACACTGAAGCTTTCTTT CASSPISSGMNTEAFF
- TRBJ2-5 TRBV9 - TGTGCCAGCAGCGTAGCTGGAGGCGTGCAAGAGACCCAGTACTTC CASSVAGGVQETQYF
- TRBJ1-4 TRBV27 - TGTGCCAGCAGTTTGAAGGGTCTGACTAATGAAAAACTGTTTTTT CASSLKGLTNEKLFF
- TRBJ2-3 TRBV10-2 - TGCGCCAGCAGTGAGTCGAGGGGTACGCCAGATACGCAGTATTTT CASSESRGTPDTQYF
- TRBJ2-7 TRBV11-2 - TGTGCCAGCAGCGGTTCTAGAACCTACGAGCAGTACTTC CASSGSRTYEQYF
TRBD2 TRBJ2-7 TRBV6-5 few TGTGCCAGCAGTTACTCGGTAGCGGGGGAGCCCTACGAGCAGTACTTC CASSYSVAGEPYEQYF
- TRBJ2-2 TRBV7-8 - TGTGCCAGCAGCTTATTGGAGGCGAACACCGGGGAGCTGTTTTTT CASSLLEANTGELFF
- TRBJ2-1 TRBV28 - TGTGCCAGCAGTTTGGCAGAAACAATGGCCAATGAGCAGTTCTTC CASSLAETMANEQFF
- TRBJ2-7 TRBV6-6 few TGTGCCAGCAGTTACTCGGGTAGTGGTGAGCAGTACTTC CASSYSGSGEQYF
- TRBJ1-1 TRBV5-4 once TGTGCCAGCAGCTTTTTACAGAACACTGAAGCTTTCTTT CASSFLQNTEAFF
- TRBJ1-1 TRBV10-1 - TGCGCCAGCACCCGGGACATTCTCAGTGGCACTGAAGCTTTCTTT CASTRDILSGTEAFF
- TRBJ2-7 TRBV19 - TGTGCCTGTGGGCCCCGGACAGAGGGCCACGAGCAGTACTTC CACGPRTEGHEQYF